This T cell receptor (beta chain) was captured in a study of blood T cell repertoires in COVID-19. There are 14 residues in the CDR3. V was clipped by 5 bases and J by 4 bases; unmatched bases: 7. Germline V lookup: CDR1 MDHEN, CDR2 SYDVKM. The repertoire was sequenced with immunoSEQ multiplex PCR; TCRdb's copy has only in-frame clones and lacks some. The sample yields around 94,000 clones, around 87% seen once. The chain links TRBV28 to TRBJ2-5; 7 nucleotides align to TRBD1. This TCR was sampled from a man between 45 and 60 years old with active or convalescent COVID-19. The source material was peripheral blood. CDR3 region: CASSRTGQIETQYF. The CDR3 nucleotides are TGTGCCAGCAGTAGAACGGGACAGATAGAGACCCAGTACTTC.